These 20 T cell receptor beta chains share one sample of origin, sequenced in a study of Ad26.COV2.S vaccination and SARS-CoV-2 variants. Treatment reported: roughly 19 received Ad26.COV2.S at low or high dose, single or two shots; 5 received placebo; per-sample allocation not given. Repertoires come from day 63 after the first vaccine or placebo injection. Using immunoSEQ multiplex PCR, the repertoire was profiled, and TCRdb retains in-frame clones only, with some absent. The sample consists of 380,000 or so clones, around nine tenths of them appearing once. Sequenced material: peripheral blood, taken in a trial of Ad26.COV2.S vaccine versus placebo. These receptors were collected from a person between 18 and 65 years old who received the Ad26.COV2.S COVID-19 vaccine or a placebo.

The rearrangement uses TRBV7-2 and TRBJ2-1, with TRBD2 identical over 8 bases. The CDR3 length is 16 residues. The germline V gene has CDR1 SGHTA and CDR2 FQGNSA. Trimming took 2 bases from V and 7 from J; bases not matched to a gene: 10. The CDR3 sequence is CASSLRQGTSVNEQFF. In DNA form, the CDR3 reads TGTGCCAGCAGCTTACGCCAAGGGACTAGTGTGAATGAGCAGTTCTTC.

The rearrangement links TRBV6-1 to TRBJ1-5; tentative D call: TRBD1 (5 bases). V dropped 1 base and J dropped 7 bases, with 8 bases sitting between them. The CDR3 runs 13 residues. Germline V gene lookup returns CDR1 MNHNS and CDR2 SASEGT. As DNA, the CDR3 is TGTGCCAGCAGTGAAGTGGGGACCCAGCCCCAGCATTTT. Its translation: CASSEVGTQPQHF.

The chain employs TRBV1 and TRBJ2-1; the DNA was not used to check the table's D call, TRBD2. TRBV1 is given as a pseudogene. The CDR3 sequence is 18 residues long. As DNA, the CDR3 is TGCACCAGCAGCCAAGGAAACCCCGAACTAGCGGGAGGCGCAAAGGGGTTCTTC. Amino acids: CTSSQGNPELAGGAKGFF.

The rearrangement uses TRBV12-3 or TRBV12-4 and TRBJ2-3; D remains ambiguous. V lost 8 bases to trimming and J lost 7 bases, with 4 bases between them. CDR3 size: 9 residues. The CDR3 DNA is TGTGCCAGCGGAAATACGCAGTATTTT. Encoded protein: CASGNTQYF.

For the CDR3, the DNA is TGTGCCAGTAGGGCGATGGATGTGAGCGGGGAGCTGTTTTTT. Its protein product is CASRAMDVSGELFF. The chain employs TRBV19 and TRBJ2-2; D is undetermined. The CDR3 covers 14 residues. V was clipped by 6 bases and J by 7 bases, with 15 bases between them. The germline gives CDR1 LNHDA, CDR2 SQIVND (reference sequence).

The CDR3 DNA follows: TGTGCCAGCAGTTACCTGGACAGGGCGGGGGGTGAGCAGTTCTTC. Protein product: CASSYLDRAGGEQFF. The chain has TRBV6-2 or TRBV6-3 and TRBJ2-1; D tentatively fits TRBD1 or TRBD2 (8 bases each). Trimming left V 2 bases short and J 9 bases short, with 17 bases between. Germline V CDR1 and CDR2: MNHEY, SVGEGT. This CDR3 contains 15 residues.

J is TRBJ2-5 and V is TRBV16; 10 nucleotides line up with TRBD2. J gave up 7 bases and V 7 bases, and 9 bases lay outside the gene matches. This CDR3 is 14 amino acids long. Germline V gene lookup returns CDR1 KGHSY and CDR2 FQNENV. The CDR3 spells CASKVAGGRGTQYF. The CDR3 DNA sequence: TGTGCCAGCAAGGTAGCGGGAGGACGCGGGACCCAGTACTTC.

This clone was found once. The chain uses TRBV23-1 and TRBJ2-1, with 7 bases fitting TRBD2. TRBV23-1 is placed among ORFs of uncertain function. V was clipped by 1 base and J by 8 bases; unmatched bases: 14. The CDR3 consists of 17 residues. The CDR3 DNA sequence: TGCGCCAGCAGTCAATTGGGGAGGGTAGCTGGTATTCATGAGCAGTTCTTC. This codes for CASSQLGRVAGIHEQFF.

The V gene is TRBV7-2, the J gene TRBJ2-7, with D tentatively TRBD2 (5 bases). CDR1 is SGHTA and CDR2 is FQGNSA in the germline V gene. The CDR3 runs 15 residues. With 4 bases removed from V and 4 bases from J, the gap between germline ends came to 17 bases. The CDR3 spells CASSSRPGYAYEQYF. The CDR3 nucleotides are TGTGCCAGCAGCTCCCGACCGGGATATGCATACGAGCAGTACTTC.

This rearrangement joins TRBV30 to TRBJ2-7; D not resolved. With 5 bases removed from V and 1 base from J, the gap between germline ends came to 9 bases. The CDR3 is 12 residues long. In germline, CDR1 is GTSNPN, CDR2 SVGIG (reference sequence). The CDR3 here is CAWESDSYEQYF. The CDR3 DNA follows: TGTGCCTGGGAATCAGATTCCTACGAGCAGTACTTC.

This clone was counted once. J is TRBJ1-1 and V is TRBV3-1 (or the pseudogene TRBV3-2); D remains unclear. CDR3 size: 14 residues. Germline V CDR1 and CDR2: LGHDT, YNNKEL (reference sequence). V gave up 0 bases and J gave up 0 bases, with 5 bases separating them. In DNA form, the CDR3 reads TGTGCCAGCAGCCAAGACCCCCTGAACACTGAAGCTTTCTTT. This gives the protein CASSQDPLNTEAFF.

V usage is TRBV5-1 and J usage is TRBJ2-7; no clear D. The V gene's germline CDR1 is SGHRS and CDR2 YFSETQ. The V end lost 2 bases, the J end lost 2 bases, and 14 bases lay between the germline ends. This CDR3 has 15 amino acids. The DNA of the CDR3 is TGCGCCAGCAGCTTAACCGGAAATCCTACCTACGAGCAGTACTTC. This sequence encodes CASSLTGNPTYEQYF.

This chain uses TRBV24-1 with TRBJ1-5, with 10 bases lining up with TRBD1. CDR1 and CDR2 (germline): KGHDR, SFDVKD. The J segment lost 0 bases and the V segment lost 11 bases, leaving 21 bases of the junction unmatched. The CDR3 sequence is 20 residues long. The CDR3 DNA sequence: TGTGCCATCCTCCCCCATCGGGCCCGGGACAGGGGAACTAGCAATCAGCCCCAGCATTTT. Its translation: CAILPHRARDRGTSNQPQHF.

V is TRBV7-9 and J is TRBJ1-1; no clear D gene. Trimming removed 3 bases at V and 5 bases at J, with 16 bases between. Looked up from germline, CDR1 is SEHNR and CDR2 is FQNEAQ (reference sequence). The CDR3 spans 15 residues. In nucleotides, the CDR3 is TGTGCCAGCAGCTTCGGCCCGACAATGGGGACTGAAGCTTTCTTT. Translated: CASSFGPTMGTEAFF.

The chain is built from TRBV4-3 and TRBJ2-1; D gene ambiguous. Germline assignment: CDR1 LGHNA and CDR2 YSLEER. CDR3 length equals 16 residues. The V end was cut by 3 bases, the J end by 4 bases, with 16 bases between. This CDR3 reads CASSQTYLTGYNEQFF. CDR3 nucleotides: TGCGCCAGCAGCCAGACATACTTGACGGGTTACAATGAGCAGTTCTTC.

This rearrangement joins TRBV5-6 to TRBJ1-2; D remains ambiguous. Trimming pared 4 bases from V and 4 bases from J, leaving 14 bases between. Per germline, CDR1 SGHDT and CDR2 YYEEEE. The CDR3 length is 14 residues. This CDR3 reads CASSPPRERYGYTF. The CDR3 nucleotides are TGTGCCAGCAGCCCCCCCCGGGAACGCTATGGCTACACCTTC.

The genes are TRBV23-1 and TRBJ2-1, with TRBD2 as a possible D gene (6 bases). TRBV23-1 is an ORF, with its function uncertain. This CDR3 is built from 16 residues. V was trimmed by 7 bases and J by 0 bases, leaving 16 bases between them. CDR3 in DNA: TGCGCCAGCACAGTCCAATTAGCGGCCTCCTACAATGAGCAGTTCTTC. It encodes CASTVQLAASYNEQFF.

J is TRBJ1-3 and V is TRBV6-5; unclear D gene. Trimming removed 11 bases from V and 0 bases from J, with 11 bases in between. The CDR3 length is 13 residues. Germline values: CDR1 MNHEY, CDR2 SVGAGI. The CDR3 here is CAGGLNSGNTIYF. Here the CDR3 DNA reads TGTGCCGGAGGACTGAACTCTGGAAACACCATATATTTT.

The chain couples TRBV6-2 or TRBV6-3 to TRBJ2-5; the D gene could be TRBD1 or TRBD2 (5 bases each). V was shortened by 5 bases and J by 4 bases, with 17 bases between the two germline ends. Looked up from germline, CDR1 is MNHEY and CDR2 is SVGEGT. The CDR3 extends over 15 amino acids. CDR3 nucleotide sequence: TGTGCCAGCAGTCAAGCCGGGACCGCTTTAGAGACCCAGTACTTC. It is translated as CASSQAGTALETQYF.

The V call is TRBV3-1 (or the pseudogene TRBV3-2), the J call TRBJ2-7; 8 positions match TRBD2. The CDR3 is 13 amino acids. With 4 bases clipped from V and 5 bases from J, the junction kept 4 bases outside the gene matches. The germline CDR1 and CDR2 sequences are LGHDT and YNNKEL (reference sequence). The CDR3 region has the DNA TGTGCCAGCAGCCCGGGACTAGGAGACGAGCAGTACTTC. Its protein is CASSPGLGDEQYF.